The entry below gives a single T cell receptor beta chain sequence along with its context. The target of this receptor is not known. The record has no base qualities; no much larger clone is one base away. CDR1 and CDR2, per the germline V gene (reference sequence), are SGHNT and YYREEE. Compared with germline, V lacks 4 bases and J lacks 7 bases; bases without a gene match: 11. From the cysteine through the phenylalanine, the CDR3 covers 15 amino acids. Kept here is only the CDR3 DNA, which spans 45 bases and is read in frame from base 1. The treatment or condition label for this specimen denotes: live attenuated yellow fever vaccine strain. At each blood-draw timepoint, two biological replicates of bulk PBMCs were collected. PBMCs were isolated from peripheral blood using a standard Ficoll-Paque protocol. TriZol was used to extract RNA from bulk PBMCs, from CD4 and CD8 fractions, and from dextramer-positive and dextramer-negative fractions.

These data come from a study of T cells after yellow fever vaccination (dated by TCRdb to about 2019). For context, the study as a whole: The SMART-Seq v4 Ultra Low Input RNA kit was used to prepare libraries from fractions with low cell numbers. Two healthy male donors, one aged 18 to 30 and one aged 30 to 40 years, were included in the cohort. To follow T-cell clones before and after both primary and booster YFV17D yellow fever vaccination, bulk TCR alpha and beta repertoires underwent longitudinal sequencing. Blood was drawn at multiple timepoints before and after primary and secondary immunization, with bulk PBMC replicates and cell subsets isolated. Results and caveats for the whole study, not just this receptor: FACS-sorted repertoires could contain abundant contaminating clonotypes from the bulk population, so computational filtering was required. A small share of clonotypes was detected in both CD4 and CD8 compartments, with the overlap likely arising from convergent recombination. After the booster, most clones that had expanded after primary vaccination were detected again (roughly 96% of CD4 and around nine tenths of CD8), suggesting broad maintenance of memory. The secondary T-cell response was weaker than the primary response but faster, peaking on day 5 instead of day 15. The study included only a couple of donors, which limits how far the findings can be generalized.

Synthesis of TCR cDNA relied on 5'RACE template switching, a step that introduced a universal primer site along with unique molecular identifiers. Priming for cDNA synthesis came from both the TCR alpha and TCR beta constant segments. Library amplification used two PCR steps, and the second PCR step added sample barcodes and sequencing adapters. Sequencing of libraries was done on Illumina HiSeq 2500 (2x100 bp) or NovaSeq (2x150 bp). Per the authors' processing: MIGEC was used to demultiplex reads and collapse the reads into UMI consensus sequences, and MiXCR was used for V(D)J alignment. Vaccine-responding clonotypes were defined with edgeR using replicate PBMC samples, requiring FDR below 0.01 and a log2 fold change above 5 up to day 15. Each bulk clonotype was labeled CD4 or CD8 based on which sequenced repertoire, CD4 or CD8, contained the clonotype at higher abundance. TCRdb reworked the public reads: Q25 trimming with fastp, MiXCR clone assembly, productive beta chains retained. Rows are combined by CDR3 protein, so each entry shows the most common genes and DNA. TCRdb's processing, not the authors' own work, is the source of the V and J calls. The sample has hundreds of thousands of distinct CDR3 sequences on record, 7.5% to 9% of them singletons. Around 17% of the sample is held by the ten biggest clonotypes.

Sequencing was performed on PBMCs, taken on the day of the first yellow fever vaccination. This receptor chain uses TRBV5-4 and TRBJ2-1; a stretch of 7 junction bases matches TRBD2. The TCR originated in a man aged 18 to 29 who received the YFV17D yellow fever vaccine. The sequenced DNA: TGTGCCAGCAGCCCTGGTGTCGGGGGGTTTAATGAGCAGTTCTTC. Translated, it gives CASSPGVGGFNEQFF.